Below, 3 T cell receptor beta chains from the same sample are listed, as sequenced in a study of OX40 agonist ivuxolimab in advanced cancers. Method: immunoSEQ multiplex PCR; TCRdb's copy keeps in-frame clones and lacks some. Of roughly 64,000 clones in the sample, 75% to 90% were seen once. The sample was CD4+ or CD8+ T cells sorted from blood, taken in a trial of the OX40 agonist ivuxolimab. The receptors originated from an adult with an advanced solid tumor such as melanoma, head and neck, liver or kidney cancer.

The chain couples TRBV4-2 to TRBJ2-7, with D unresolved. CDR1 is LGHNA, CDR2 YNFKEQ, per germline. V lost 0 bases, J lost 5 bases, and 17 bases lay in between. The CDR3 length is 16 residues. The CDR3 DNA reads TGTGCCAGCAGCCAAGATTTGGTCAGTGGCCCTCACGAGCAGTACTTC. Translating gives CASSQDLVSGPHEQYF.

V usage is TRBV6-1 and J usage is TRBJ1-2, with D perhaps matching TRBD1 (6 bases). The CDR3 loop spans 14 amino acids. The germline gives CDR1 MNHNS, CDR2 SASEGT. V was trimmed by 6 bases and J by 5 bases, leaving 16 bases between them. The CDR3 loop is CASRPGHQKYGYTF. DNA for the CDR3: TGTGCCAGCAGACCGGGACATCAGAAATATGGCTACACCTTC.

J is TRBJ2-7 and V is TRBV19, with 7 bases matching TRBD1. J gave up 2 bases and V 3 bases, and 7 bases lay outside the gene matches. Germline-derived CDR1 and CDR2 are LNHDA and SQIVND (reference sequence). This CDR3 has 15 residues. The CDR3 sequence is CASSIQSGQPYEQYF. DNA of the CDR3: TGTGCCAGTAGTATCCAGTCGGGACAGCCCTACGAGCAGTACTTC. Variable domain in full (rest from reference TRBV19 and TRBJ2-7): DGGITQSPKYLFRKEGQNVTLSCEQNLNHDAMYWYRQDPGQGLRLIYYSQIVNDFQKGDIAEGYSVSREKKESFPLTVTSAQKNPTAFYLCASSIQSGQPYEQYFGPGTRLTVT.